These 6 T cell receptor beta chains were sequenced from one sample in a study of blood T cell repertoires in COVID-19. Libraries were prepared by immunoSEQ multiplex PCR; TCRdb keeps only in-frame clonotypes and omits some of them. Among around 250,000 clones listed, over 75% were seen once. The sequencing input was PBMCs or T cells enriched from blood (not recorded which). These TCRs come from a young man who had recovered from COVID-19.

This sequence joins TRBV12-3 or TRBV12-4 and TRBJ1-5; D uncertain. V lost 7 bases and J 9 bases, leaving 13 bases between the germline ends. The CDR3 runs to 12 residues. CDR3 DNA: TGTGCCAGCAAAGCGGGAGCACGGCCCCAGCATTTT. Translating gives CASKAGARPQHF.

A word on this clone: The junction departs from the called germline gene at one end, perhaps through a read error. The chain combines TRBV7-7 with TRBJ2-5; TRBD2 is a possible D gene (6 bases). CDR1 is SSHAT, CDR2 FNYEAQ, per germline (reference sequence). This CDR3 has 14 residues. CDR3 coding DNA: TGTGCTAGCAGCCCAACGGGAGTTTCGGAGACCCAGTACTTC. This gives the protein CASSPTGVSETQYF.

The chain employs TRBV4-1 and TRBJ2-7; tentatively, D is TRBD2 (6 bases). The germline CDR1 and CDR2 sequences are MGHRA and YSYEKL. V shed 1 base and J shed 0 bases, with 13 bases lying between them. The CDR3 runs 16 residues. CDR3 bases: TGCGCCAGCAGCCAAGCTTGGAGGGGAAGCTCCTACGAGCAGTACTTC. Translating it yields CASSQAWRGSSYEQYF.

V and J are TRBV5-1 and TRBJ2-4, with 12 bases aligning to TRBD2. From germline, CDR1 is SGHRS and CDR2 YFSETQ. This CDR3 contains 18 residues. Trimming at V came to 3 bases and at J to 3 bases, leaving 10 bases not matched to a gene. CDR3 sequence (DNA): TGCGCCAGCAGCTCCGGACCGGCTAGCGGGGGGGTCAAAAACATTCAGTACTTC. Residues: CASSSGPASGGVKNIQYF.

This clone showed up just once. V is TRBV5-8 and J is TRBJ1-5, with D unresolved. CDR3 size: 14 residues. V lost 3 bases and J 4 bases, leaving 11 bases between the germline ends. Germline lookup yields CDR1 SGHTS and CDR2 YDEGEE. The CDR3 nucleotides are TGTGCCAGCAGCTATGTTGGGAGAAATCAGCCCCAGCATTTT. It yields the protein CASSYVGRNQPQHF.

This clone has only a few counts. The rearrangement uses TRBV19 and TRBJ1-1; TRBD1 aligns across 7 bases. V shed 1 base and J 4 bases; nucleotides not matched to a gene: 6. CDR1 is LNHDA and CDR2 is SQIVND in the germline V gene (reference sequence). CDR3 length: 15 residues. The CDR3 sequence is CASSIGGEGATEAFF. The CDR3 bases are TGTGCCAGTAGTATAGGAGGAGAGGGGGCCACTGAAGCTTTCTTT.